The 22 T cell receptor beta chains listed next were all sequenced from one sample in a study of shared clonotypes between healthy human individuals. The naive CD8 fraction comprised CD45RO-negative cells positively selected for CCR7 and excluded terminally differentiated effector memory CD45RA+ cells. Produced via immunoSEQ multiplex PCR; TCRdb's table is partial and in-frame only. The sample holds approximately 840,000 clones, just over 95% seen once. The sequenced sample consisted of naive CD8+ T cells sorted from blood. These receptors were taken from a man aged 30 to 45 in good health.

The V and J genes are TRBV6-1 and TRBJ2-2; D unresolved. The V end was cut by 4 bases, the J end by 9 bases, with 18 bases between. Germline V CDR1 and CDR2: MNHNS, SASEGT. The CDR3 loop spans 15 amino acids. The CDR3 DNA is TGTGCCAGCAGTGTTGCTGCGGCCTCGACACGGGAGCTGTTTTTT. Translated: CASSVAAASTRELFF.

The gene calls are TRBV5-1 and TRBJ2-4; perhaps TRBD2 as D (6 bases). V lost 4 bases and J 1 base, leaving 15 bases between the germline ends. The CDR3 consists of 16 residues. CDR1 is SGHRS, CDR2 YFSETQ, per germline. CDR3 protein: CASSIGRGNAKNIQYF. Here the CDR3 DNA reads TGCGCCAGCAGCATCGGGAGAGGGAACGCCAAAAACATTCAGTACTTC.

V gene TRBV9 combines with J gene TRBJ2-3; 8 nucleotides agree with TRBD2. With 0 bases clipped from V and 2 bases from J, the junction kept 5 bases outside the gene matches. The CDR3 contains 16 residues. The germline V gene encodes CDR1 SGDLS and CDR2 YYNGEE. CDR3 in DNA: TGTGCCAGCAGCGTAGTGGCGGGAGGTTACACAGATACGCAGTATTTT. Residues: CASSVVAGGYTDTQYF.

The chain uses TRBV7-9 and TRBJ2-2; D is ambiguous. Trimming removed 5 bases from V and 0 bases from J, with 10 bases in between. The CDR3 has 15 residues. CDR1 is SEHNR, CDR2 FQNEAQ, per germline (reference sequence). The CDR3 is CASSLARPNTGELFF. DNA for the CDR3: TGTGCCAGCAGCCTGGCCAGACCGAACACCGGGGAGCTGTTTTTT.

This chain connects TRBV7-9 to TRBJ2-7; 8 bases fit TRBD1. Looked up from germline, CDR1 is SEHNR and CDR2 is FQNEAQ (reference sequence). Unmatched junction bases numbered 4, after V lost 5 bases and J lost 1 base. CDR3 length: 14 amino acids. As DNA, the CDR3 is TGTGCCAGCAGCACCCGGGACAGGTCCTACGAGCAGTACTTC. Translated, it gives CASSTRDRSYEQYF.

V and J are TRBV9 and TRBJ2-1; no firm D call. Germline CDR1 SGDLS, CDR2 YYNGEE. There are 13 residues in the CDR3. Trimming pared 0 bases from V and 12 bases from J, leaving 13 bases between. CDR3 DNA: TGTGCCAGCAGCGTAGCGTATGTGGGTTGGCAGTTCTTC. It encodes CASSVAYVGWQFF.

This CDR3 reads CATSRGGTLTDTQYF. The DNA of the CDR3 is TGTGCCACCAGCAGAGGGGGGACCCTCACAGATACGCAGTATTTT. This sequence joins TRBV15 and TRBJ2-3; TRBD1 or TRBD2 may be the D gene (5 bases each). This CDR3 comprises 15 residues. The germline V and J ends were trimmed by 1 base and 2 bases, with 10 bases remaining between them. Germline values: CDR1 LNHNV, CDR2 YYDKDF (reference sequence).

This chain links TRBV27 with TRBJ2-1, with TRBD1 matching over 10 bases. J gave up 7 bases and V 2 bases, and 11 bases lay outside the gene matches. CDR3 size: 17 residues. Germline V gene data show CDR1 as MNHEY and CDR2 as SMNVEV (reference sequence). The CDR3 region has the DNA TGTGCCAGCAGTTTACTCCAGACAGGGGGCAGTGGGAATGAGCAGTTCTTC. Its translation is CASSLLQTGGSGNEQFF.

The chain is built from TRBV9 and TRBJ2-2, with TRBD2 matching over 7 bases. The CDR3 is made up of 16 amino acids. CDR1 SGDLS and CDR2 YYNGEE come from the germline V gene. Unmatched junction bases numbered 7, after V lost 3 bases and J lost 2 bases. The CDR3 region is CASSAPGGRNTGELFF. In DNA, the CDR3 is TGTGCCAGCAGCGCTCCGGGGGGACGCAACACCGGGGAGCTGTTTTTT.

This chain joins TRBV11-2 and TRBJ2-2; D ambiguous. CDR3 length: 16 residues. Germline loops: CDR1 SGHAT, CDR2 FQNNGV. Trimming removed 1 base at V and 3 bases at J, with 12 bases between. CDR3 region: CASSLGPRVDTGELFF. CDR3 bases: TGTGCCAGCAGCTTAGGTCCTAGGGTCGACACCGGGGAGCTGTTTTTT. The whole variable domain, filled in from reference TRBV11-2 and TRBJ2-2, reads EAGVAQSPRYKIIEKRQSVAFWCNPISGHATLYWYQQILGQGPKLLIQFQNNGVVDDSQLPKDRFSAERLKGVDSTLKIQPAKLEDSAVYLCASSLGPRVDTGELFFGEGSRLTVL.

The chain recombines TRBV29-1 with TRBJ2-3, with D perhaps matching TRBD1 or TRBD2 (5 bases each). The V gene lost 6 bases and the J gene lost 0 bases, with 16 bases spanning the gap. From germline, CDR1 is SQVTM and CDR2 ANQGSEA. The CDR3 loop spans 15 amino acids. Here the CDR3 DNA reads TGCAGCGTCGACATCAGTGGGGGTAGCACAGATACGCAGTATTTT. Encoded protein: CSVDISGGSTDTQYF.

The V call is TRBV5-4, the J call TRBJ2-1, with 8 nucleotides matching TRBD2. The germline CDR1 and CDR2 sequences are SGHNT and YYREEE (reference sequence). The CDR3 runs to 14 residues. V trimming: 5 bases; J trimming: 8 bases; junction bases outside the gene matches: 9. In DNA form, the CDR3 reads TGTGCCAGCAGGCAAGGACTAGCAACCCATGAGCAGTTCTTC. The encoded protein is CASRQGLATHEQFF.

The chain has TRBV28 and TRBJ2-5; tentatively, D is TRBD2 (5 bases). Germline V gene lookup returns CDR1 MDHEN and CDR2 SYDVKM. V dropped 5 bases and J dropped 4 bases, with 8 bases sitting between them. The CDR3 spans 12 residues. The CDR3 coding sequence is TGTGCCAGCAGTCGGGATGGAGAGACCCAGTACTTC. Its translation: CASSRDGETQYF.

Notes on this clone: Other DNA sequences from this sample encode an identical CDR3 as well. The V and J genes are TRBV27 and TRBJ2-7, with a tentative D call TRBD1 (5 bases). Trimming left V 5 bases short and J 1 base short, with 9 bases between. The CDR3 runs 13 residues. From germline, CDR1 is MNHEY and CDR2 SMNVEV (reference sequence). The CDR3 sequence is CASSRDSSYEQYF. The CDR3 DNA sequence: TGTGCCAGCAGTCGCGACAGTTCCTACGAGCAGTACTTC.

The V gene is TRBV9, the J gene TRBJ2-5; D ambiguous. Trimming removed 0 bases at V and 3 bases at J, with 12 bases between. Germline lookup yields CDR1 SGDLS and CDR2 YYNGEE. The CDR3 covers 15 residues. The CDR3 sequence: CASSVDPAEEETQYF. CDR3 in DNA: TGTGCCAGCAGCGTAGACCCGGCAGAAGAAGAGACCCAGTACTTC.

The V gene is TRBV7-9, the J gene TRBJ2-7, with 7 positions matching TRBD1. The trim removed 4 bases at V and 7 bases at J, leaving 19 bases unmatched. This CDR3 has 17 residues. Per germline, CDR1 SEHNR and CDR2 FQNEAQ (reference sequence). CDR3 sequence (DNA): TGTGCCAGCAGCTCGACAACCAAGGGGGCCTCCCTCCGGGAGCAGTACTTC. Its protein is CASSSTTKGASLREQYF.

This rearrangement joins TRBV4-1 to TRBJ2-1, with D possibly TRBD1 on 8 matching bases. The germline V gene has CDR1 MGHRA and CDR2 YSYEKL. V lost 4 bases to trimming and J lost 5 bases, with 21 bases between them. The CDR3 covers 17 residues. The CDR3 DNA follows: TGCGCCAGCAGCCTTTTGGGGGGGACAGGATCCGACAATGAGCAGTTCTTC. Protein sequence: CASSLLGGTGSDNEQFF.

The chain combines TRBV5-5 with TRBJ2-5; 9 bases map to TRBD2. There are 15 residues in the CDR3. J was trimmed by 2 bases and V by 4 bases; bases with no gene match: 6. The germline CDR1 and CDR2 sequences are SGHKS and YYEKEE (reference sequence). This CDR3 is CASSKGLALQETQYF. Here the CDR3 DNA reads TGTGCCAGCAGCAAGGGACTAGCACTTCAAGAGACCCAGTACTTC. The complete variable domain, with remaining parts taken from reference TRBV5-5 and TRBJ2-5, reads DAGVTQSPTHLIKTRGQQVTLRCSPISGHKSVSWYQQVLGQGPQFIFQYYEKEERGRGNFPDRFSARQFPNYSSELNVNALLLGDSALYLCASSKGLALQETQYFGPGTRLLVL.

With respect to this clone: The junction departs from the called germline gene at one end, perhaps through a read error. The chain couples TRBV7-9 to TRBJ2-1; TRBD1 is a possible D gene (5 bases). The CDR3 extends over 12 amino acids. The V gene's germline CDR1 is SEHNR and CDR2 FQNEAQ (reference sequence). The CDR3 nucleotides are TGTGCCAGCAGCTTAGGAACTGACAGCTCGGTCTTC. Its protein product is CASSLGTDSSVF.

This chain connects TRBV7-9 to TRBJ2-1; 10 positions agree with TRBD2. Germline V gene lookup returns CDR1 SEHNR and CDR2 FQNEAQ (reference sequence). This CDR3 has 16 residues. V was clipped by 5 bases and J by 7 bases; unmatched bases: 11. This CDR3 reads CASSDRGSSGRNEQFF. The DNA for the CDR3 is TGTGCCAGCAGCGACCGAGGTAGTAGCGGGAGGAATGAGCAGTTCTTC.

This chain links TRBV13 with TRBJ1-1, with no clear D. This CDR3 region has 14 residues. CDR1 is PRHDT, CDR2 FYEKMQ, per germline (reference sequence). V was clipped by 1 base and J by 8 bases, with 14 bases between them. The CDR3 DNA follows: TGTGCCAGCAGCTTAGTGGTTGGTCAGCCCGAAGCTTTCTTT. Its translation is CASSLVVGQPEAFF.

CDR3 sequence reads: CATSPDEVFEQYF. The CDR3 DNA sequence: TGTGCCACCAGCCCAGACGAGGTTTTCGAGCAGTACTTC. The J gene is TRBJ2-7, the V gene TRBV15; D unclear. Germline lookup yields CDR1 LNHNV and CDR2 YYDKDF (reference sequence). The CDR3 extends over 13 amino acids. Trimming removed 5 bases from V and 6 bases from J, with 14 bases in between.